These 3 T cell receptor beta chains came from one sample sequenced in a study of T cells after yellow fever vaccination. TCRdb redid the calling of the 5' RACE reads with MiXCR, one entry per CDR3 protein. The data contain 450,000 to 600,000 distinct CDR3 sequences, about 17% of them singletons. Sample: PBMCs, taken 5 days after the first yellow fever vaccination. Receptors originate from a man aged 18 to 29 who received the YFV17D yellow fever vaccine.

The chain employs TRBV7-2 and TRBJ2-1, with 10 bases that match TRBD2. The germline V gene has CDR1 SGHTA and CDR2 FQGNSA. CDR3 length: 17 residues. V dropped 1 base and J dropped 5; count of bases not matched to a gene: 8. CDR3 in DNA: TGTGCCAGCAGCTTAGTACGAGGGACTAGCGAACACAATGAGCAGTTCTTC. Encoded protein: CASSLVRGTSEHNEQFF.

The sample holds a few counts of this clonotype. V usage is TRBV11-2 and J usage is TRBJ2-7, with 9 positions matching TRBD1. Germline values: CDR1 SGHAT, CDR2 FQNNGV. The CDR3 runs 13 residues. With V trimmed by 6 bases and J by 4 bases, 4 bases remained unmatched. The CDR3 sequence: CASRGTGYYEQYF. CDR3 DNA sequence: TGTGCCAGCAGGGGGACAGGGTATTACGAGCAGTACTTC. The full variable domain, in which reference TRBV11-2 and TRBJ2-7 provide the parts outside the CDR3, is EAGVAQSPRYKIIEKRQSVAFWCNPISGHATLYWYQQILGQGPKLLIQFQNNGVVDDSQLPKDRFSAERLKGVDSTLKIQPAKLEDSAVYLCASRGTGYYEQYFGPGTRLTVT.

This clonotype was picked up a small number of times. This rearrangement joins TRBV4-3 to TRBJ1-2; 7 bases match TRBD1. V shed 0 bases, J shed 2 bases, and the junction held 3 bases outside the gene matches. Looked up from germline, CDR1 is LGHNA and CDR2 is YSLEER. The CDR3 has 15 amino acids. DNA for the CDR3: TGCGCCAGCAGCCAAGAGGAGGGGGCGAACTATGGCTACACCTTC. This translates into CASSQEEGANYGYTF.